This T cell receptor beta chain was recorded in a study of blood T cell repertoires in COVID-19. Overall study: Collection of acute and convalescent COVID-19 samples took place in the United States, Italy and Spain. T cells, B-cell-depleted T cells, or PBMCs supplied cDNA or gDNA.

Trimming cost V 6 bases and J 5 bases; bases outside gene matches: 6. The CDR3 consists of 15 residues. The V gene's germline CDR1 is SGHNT and CDR2 YENEEA. As processed by the authors: Amplification of reference gene primers provided the estimated nucleated cell counts. This table comes from immunoSEQ multiplex PCR, and its TCRdb copy is limited to in-frame clones, with some not included. The V and J calls and clone size are taken from that table; D and trimming were inferred from the DNA. The table shows 100,000 to 150,000 clones, with 82% occurring only once. The chain couples TRBV11-3 to TRBJ2-2, with 10 bases matching TRBD1. The specimen sequenced was peripheral blood. The clonotype comes from a woman aged 65 to 85 with acute or convalescent COVID-19. Here the CDR3 DNA reads TGTGCCAGCAGTTCCGGACAGGGGGAGACCGGGGAGCTGTTTTTT. Translated: CASSSGQGETGELFF.